This note documents a single T cell receptor beta chain sequence. This clone has a count of ten or more. Its antigen is unknown. Its ends do not fully match the called genes, so a read error is possible. These data come from a study of metastatic and nonmetastatic thyroid tumors (dated by TCRdb to 2018 to 2021). Regarding the complete study: The researchers compared repertoires between peripheral blood samples and tumor or nodule tissue samples from patients with malignant or benign thyroid disease.

The CDR3 starts with the cysteine, ends with the phenylalanine, and has 18 residues. Only the CDR3 region is kept as DNA, spanning 54 bases read in frame from base 1. None of the patients had been given any treatment before thyroid surgery. Using T-cell receptor beta sequencing, the researchers looked back retrospectively at clinical samples from patients, gathered between about 2012 and 2019. The library was generated by PCR. These reads were obtained on an Illumina HiSeq 4000. The TCR beta-chain CDR3 region of each patient was profiled by high-throughput sequencing. The source study handled its data this way. A classifier to discriminate distant-metastatic papillary thyroid cancer patients was built from CDR3 differences across clinicopathological groups. To measure repertoire diversity the researchers used the Shannon index, while the Morisita-Horn index served to gauge how similar the tumor and blood repertoires were. TCRdb trimmed public reads at Q25 via fastp, called clones via MiXCR and kept in-frame beta chains. TCRdb, not the original authors, processed these V and J calls. In all, the sample holds 15,000 to 20,000 clones, and nearly 35% of those were seen once. Together, the top ten hold 8% to 13% of the sample.

What the research found in general, with its limitations: In both blood and tumor samples, malignant tumors were reported to have significantly higher TCR beta diversity than benign nodules.

The sequenced sample was tumor tissue. The TCR was taken from a male donor with papillary thyroid cancer or a benign thyroid nodule (not recorded which). Some clones in this sample may be carry-over from other donors' samples. The chain uses TRBV12-3 or TRBV12-4 and TRBJ1-5, and TRBD1 aligns with 7 junction nucleotides. The CDR3 amino acid sequence is: CASNLRTGNRYSNQPQHF. The sequence in DNA is TGTGCCAGCAATTTAAGGACAGGTAATAGATATAGCAATCAGCCCCAGCATTTT.